Below, 4 T cell receptor beta chains from the same sample are listed, as sequenced in a study of OX40 agonist ivuxolimab in advanced cancers. The data were produced by immunoSEQ multiplex PCR, yet TCRdb's version contains in-frame clones alone and is incomplete. The sample has 50,000 or so clones, around 77% seen once. Source: CD4+ or CD8+ T cells sorted from blood, taken in a trial of the OX40 agonist ivuxolimab. These receptors all come from an adult with an advanced solid tumor such as melanoma, head and neck, liver or kidney cancer.

This sequence joins TRBV11-2 and TRBJ2-5; 11 nucleotides match TRBD2. Trimming removed 2 bases from V and 5 bases from J; junction bases left unmatched: 10. The CDR3 has 17 amino acids. CDR1 and CDR2 from the germline V gene are SGHAT and FQNNGV. The CDR3 coding sequence is TGTGCCAGCAGCTTATTGGGAGTAACTAGCGGGAGCGAGACCCAGTACTTC. This gives the protein CASSLLGVTSGSETQYF. Full variable domain (rest looked up from reference TRBV11-2 and TRBJ2-5): EAGVAQSPRYKIIEKRQSVAFWCNPISGHATLYWYQQILGQGPKLLIQFQNNGVVDDSQLPKDRFSAERLKGVDSTLKIQPAKLEDSAVYLCASSLLGVTSGSETQYFGPGTRLLVL.

This clone was counted a single time. The V gene is TRBV5-1, the J gene TRBJ2-7, with 7 bases matching TRBD2. The germline CDR1 and CDR2 sequences are SGHRS and YFSETQ. CDR3 length: 15 amino acids. V shed 2 bases, J shed 3 bases, and the junction held 8 bases outside the gene matches. CDR3 sequence reads: CASSLGAGYVYEQYF. The CDR3 DNA is TGCGCCAGCAGCTTAGGAGCGGGATATGTCTACGAGCAGTACTTC.

This sequence joins TRBV6-5 and TRBJ2-5, with D hard to call. The CDR3 is 12 amino acids. Trimming shortened V by 6 bases and J by 5 bases, and 10 bases separated the two germline ends. Germline CDR1 reads MNHEY; CDR2 reads SVGAGI. CDR3 amino acids: CASRAPRETQYF. For the CDR3, the DNA is TGTGCCAGCAGGGCGCCCAGGGAGACCCAGTACTTC.

This clone was observed a few times. The identical CDR3 is also encoded by other nucleotide sequences in the sample. The V and J genes are TRBV19 and TRBJ1-4, with 8 positions matching TRBD1. The CDR3 runs to 16 residues. Germline values: CDR1 LNHDA, CDR2 SQIVND (reference sequence). V was pared by 5 bases and J by 0 bases, with 5 bases of the junction left unmatched. CDR3 in amino acids: CASSPGQGATNEKLFF. The CDR3 bases are TGTGCCAGTAGTCCCGGACAGGGCGCAACTAATGAAAAACTGTTTTTT.